These T cell receptor beta chains were read from a single sample in a study of cytomegalovirus exposure and HLA in healthy donors. The repertoire was sequenced with immunoSEQ multiplex PCR; TCRdb's copy has only in-frame clones and lacks some. The sample has 150,000 to 200,000 clones, around four fifths seen once. Sequencing input: PBMCs. These receptors all stem from a middle-aged man in good health and CMV-seronegative. The CDR3 runs from the conserved cysteine through the conserved F or W. D genes are given only for firm matches. The size of a clone is reported for some rows only, either as once, few or many, or as a class for expanded clones.

cdr3_nt: TGTGCCAGCAGTAATAGGGTCAGGGCAGGAGGACTAGCGGGAAAGGGGACCGGGGAGCTGTTTTTT; cdr3_aa: CASSNRVRAGGLAGKGTGELFF; j_call: TRBJ2-2; v_call: TRBV28; clone_size: once; d_call: TRBD2
cdr3_nt: TGTGCCAGCAGCTTAGGTTACATGGGAAGGCGGGCTGAAGCTTTCTTT; cdr3_aa: CASSLGYMGRRAEAFF; j_call: TRBJ1-1; v_call: TRBV11-2; clone_size: few; d_call: -
cdr3_nt: TGTGCCAGCAGCTTAAGCAGGGGCGCTGAAGCTTTCTTT; cdr3_aa: CASSLSRGAEAFF; j_call: TRBJ1-1; v_call: TRBV11-3; clone_size: -; d_call: -
cdr3_nt: TGTGCCAGCAGCCTGGGGAGCTCTGGAAACACCATATATTTT; cdr3_aa: CASSLGSSGNTIYF; j_call: TRBJ1-3; v_call: TRBV28; clone_size: -; d_call: -
cdr3_nt: TGTGCCAGTAGCATCCCTGCTAGCGGGAGTCGAAATGAGCAGTTCTTC; cdr3_aa: CASSIPASGSRNEQFF; j_call: TRBJ2-1; v_call: TRBV19; clone_size: once; d_call: TRBD2
cdr3_nt: TGTGCCAGCAGTGCGGGACAGTCCTACGAGCAGTACTTC; cdr3_aa: CASSAGQSYEQYF; j_call: TRBJ2-7; v_call: TRBV6-1; clone_size: -; d_call: TRBD1
cdr3_nt: TGTGCCAGCAGCCTCCGCTACTCCGGAGGTGGCACAGATACGCAGTATTTT; cdr3_aa: CASSLRYSGGGTDTQYF; j_call: TRBJ2-3; v_call: TRBV7-8; clone_size: -; d_call: -
cdr3_nt: TGTGCCAGAAGCTTGATTAGCGGGGAAGGCCACAATGAGCAGTTCTTC; cdr3_aa: CARSLISGEGHNEQFF; j_call: TRBJ2-1; v_call: TRBV5-3; clone_size: once; d_call: TRBD2
cdr3_nt: TGTGCCAGCTCACCGCAGGGTGTAGGAAACATTCAGTACTTC; cdr3_aa: CASSPQGVGNIQYF; j_call: TRBJ2-4; v_call: TRBV18; clone_size: -; d_call: -
cdr3_nt: TGTGCCAGCAGACTTCCCCGGGACACTACCAAGCGGAACTATGGCTACACCTTC; cdr3_aa: CASRLPRDTTKRNYGYTF; j_call: TRBJ1-2; v_call: TRBV21-1; clone_size: -; d_call: -
cdr3_nt: TGTGCCAGCAGCCAAGGGACAGGGACTACCTACGAGCAGTACTTC; cdr3_aa: CASSQGTGTTYEQYF; j_call: TRBJ2-7; v_call: TRBV4-2; clone_size: -; d_call: -
cdr3_nt: TGTGCCAGCAGCCAAGATCGGGGGGGGGCGTACAATGAGCAGTTCTTC; cdr3_aa: CASSQDRGGAYNEQFF; j_call: TRBJ2-1; v_call: TRBV4-2; clone_size: -; d_call: TRBD2
cdr3_nt: TGTGCCAGCAGCTCCTCGACAGGGCCGATCTATGGCTACACCTTC; cdr3_aa: CASSSSTGPIYGYTF; j_call: TRBJ1-2; v_call: TRBV11-1; clone_size: -; d_call: TRBD1
cdr3_nt: TGTGCCAGCTCACCACGGAGGACCGCAGACACTGAAGCTTTCTTT; cdr3_aa: CASSPRRTADTEAFF; j_call: TRBJ1-1; v_call: TRBV18; clone_size: -; d_call: -
cdr3_nt: TGTGCCAGCAGCTTTGGGGACAGGGCCGCAGATACGCAGTATTTT; cdr3_aa: CASSFGDRAADTQYF; j_call: TRBJ2-3; v_call: TRBV7-9; clone_size: -; d_call: TRBD1
cdr3_nt: TGTGCCAGCAGTCCAACGGGACAAAGAAACACTGAAGCTTTCTTT; cdr3_aa: CASSPTGQRNTEAFF; j_call: TRBJ1-1; v_call: TRBV6-6; clone_size: few; d_call: -
cdr3_nt: TGTGCCAGCAGCGTAGCCGGGGGACTCACTAATGAAAAACTGTTTTTT; cdr3_aa: CASSVAGGLTNEKLFF; j_call: TRBJ1-4; v_call: TRBV9; clone_size: few; d_call: -